The next 5 T cell receptor beta chains were all read from a single sample in a study of cytomegalovirus exposure and HLA in healthy donors. Repertoires were generated with immunoSEQ multiplex PCR, while TCRdb's copy carries only in-frame clones and drops some. The data contain about 150,000 clones, 70% to 90% of them seen just once; the ten biggest clones take up more than 20%. Sequencing was carried out using PBMCs. The source of these receptors is a man aged 18 to 29 in good health and CMV-seropositive.

The V call is TRBV18, the J call TRBJ1-3, with 8 positions matching TRBD1. The CDR3 runs to 15 residues. Germline V gene lookup returns CDR1 KGHSH and CDR2 LQKENI. The junction had 2 bases not matched to a gene; V was cut back by 0 bases and J by 4 bases. The CDR3 DNA reads TGTGCCAGCTCACCACCCAGGGGGCCCGGAAACACCATATATTTT. Encoded protein: CASSPPRGPGNTIYF.

The V gene is TRBV5-1, the J gene TRBJ1-1; TRBD1 matches at 10 bases. J lost 2 bases, V lost 4 bases, and 5 bases had no gene match. Germline CDR1 SGHRS, CDR2 YFSETQ. The CDR3 is 15 amino acids. The CDR3 spells CASSPRDRGNTEAFF. As DNA, the CDR3 is TGCGCCAGCAGCCCCCGGGACAGGGGAAACACTGAAGCTTTCTTT.

The J gene is TRBJ2-1, the V gene TRBV7-3; 9 nucleotides match TRBD2. J gave up 7 bases and V 5 bases, and 18 bases lay outside the gene matches. Germline lookup yields CDR1 SGHTA and CDR2 FQGTGA. The CDR3 has 18 residues. CDR3 nucleotide sequence: TGTGCCAGCAGCCCCCAATCTGGGGCGGGAGGGCCCCTGAATGAGCAGTTCTTC. Encoded protein: CASSPQSGAGGPLNEQFF. Looking up the rest from reference TRBV7-3 and TRBJ2-1 gives the full variable domain: GAGVSQTPSNKVTEKGKYVELRCDPISGHTALYWYRQSLGQGPEFLIYFQGTGAADDSGLPNDRFFAVRPEGSVSTLKIQRTERGDSAVYLCASSPQSGAGGPLNEQFFGPGTRLTVL.

The CDR3: CASSQAGVDGYEQYF. The CDR3 DNA reads TGTGCCAGCAGTCAAGCGGGAGTGGATGGGTACGAGCAGTACTTC. The chain combines TRBV5-5 with TRBJ2-7; 8 bases align to TRBD2. The length of the CDR3 is 15 residues. Germline V gene sequence: CDR1 SGHKS, CDR2 YYEKEE (reference sequence). The ends lost 5 bases at V and 4 bases at J; junction bases unmatched: 11.

The gene calls are TRBV2 and TRBJ1-5; unclear D gene. CDR3 length: 14 amino acids. Between the trimmed V and J ends, which lost 0 bases and 9 bases, there was a span of 12 bases. The germline V gene encodes CDR1 SNHLY and CDR2 FYNNEI. CDR3 protein: CASSEASRGGPQHF. CDR3 DNA: TGTGCCAGCAGTGAAGCGTCCCGGGGAGGGCCCCAGCATTTT.